This passage covers 18 T cell receptor beta chains from one sample sequenced in a study of CD8 T cells in ankylosing spondylitis. One entry per CDR3 protein, called by TCRdb with MiXCR from the 5' RACE reads. The sample lists about 260,000 distinct CDR3 sequences, 20% to 30% occurring once. Sequencing used blood, either unsorted or a sorted T cell fraction (not recorded which). The receptor set was obtained from a male donor with ankylosing spondylitis or in good health (not recorded which).

This clonotype was recorded once. The V call is TRBV12-3 or TRBV12-4, the J call TRBJ2-2; TRBD1 is a possible D gene (5 bases). The ends were cut back, 2 bases at V and 1 base at J, with 5 bases in the middle. This CDR3 contains 14 residues. CDR3 DNA sequence: TGTGCCAGCAGTTTACAGGGGAACACCGGGGAGCTGTTTTTT. Translated: CASSLQGNTGELFF.

This clonotype was picked up a small number of times. The V and J genes are TRBV29-1 and TRBJ2-5; D is unclear. This CDR3 contains 11 residues. V lost 6 bases to trimming and J lost 5 bases, with 10 bases between them. The germline CDR1 and CDR2 sequences are SQVTM and ANQGSEA. The CDR3 DNA reads as TGCAGCGTAATCAGTTACGAGACCCAGTACTTC. Translated, it gives CSVISYETQYF.

This clonotype was detected only a few times. J is TRBJ2-5 and V is TRBV5-5; TRBD2 is a possible D gene (6 bases). CDR3 length: 14 residues. Germline CDR1 and CDR2: SGHKS and YYEKEE (reference sequence). With 6 bases removed from V and 5 bases from J, the gap between germline ends came to 17 bases. The CDR3, as DNA: TGTGCCAGCACCCCGGAGGCGGGGCCGGAGACCCAGTACTTC. The encoded protein is CASTPEAGPETQYF.

The chain combines TRBV29-1 with TRBJ2-7; TRBD1 aligns across 7 bases. The germline gives CDR1 SQVTM, CDR2 ANQGSEA. There are 14 residues in the CDR3. Losses at the gene ends were 7 bases for V and 2 bases for J; bases not matched to a gene: 11. The CDR3 here is CSAGSRTGAYEQYF. CDR3 DNA: TGCAGCGCCGGCTCCCGGACAGGCGCCTACGAGCAGTACTTC.

This clonotype was counted only a few times. The chain uses TRBV5-6 and TRBJ2-1; TRBD2 might be the D (5 bases). V shed 4 bases and J shed 1 base, with 15 bases lying between them. Germline values: CDR1 SGHDT, CDR2 YYEEEE. The CDR3 consists of 16 residues. CDR3 amino acids: CASSTIGVRSYNEQFF. DNA for the CDR3: TGTGCCAGCAGCACTATCGGGGTTCGGTCCTACAATGAGCAGTTCTTC.

This clonotype was recorded many times. The chain combines TRBV4-1 with TRBJ1-1, with D unclear. Trimming removed 1 base at V and 0 bases at J, with 6 bases between. Germline loops: CDR1 MGHRA, CDR2 YSYEKL. CDR3 size: 14 residues. This chain's CDR3 is CASSQGDVNTEAFF. CDR3 nucleotide sequence: TGCGCCAGCAGCCAAGGGGATGTGAACACTGAAGCTTTCTTT.

This clonotype was seen many times. The chain uses TRBV12-3 or TRBV12-4 and TRBJ2-2; D is uncertain. Trimming cost V 3 bases and J 2 bases, with 10 bases left between them. The CDR3 extends over 15 amino acids. Here the CDR3 reads CASSLRHINTGELFF. The CDR3 nucleotides are TGTGCCAGCAGTTTGCGTCATATCAACACCGGGGAGCTGTTTTTT.

There are a few counts of this clonotype. The chain employs TRBV12-3 or TRBV12-4 and TRBJ2-2; TRBD1 matches at 9 bases. The length of the CDR3 is 14 residues. J lost 7 bases, V lost 6 bases, and 6 bases had no gene match. The CDR3 sequence: CASRLQGAIGELFF. In DNA, the CDR3 is TGTGCCAGCAGGTTACAGGGGGCAATCGGGGAGCTGTTTTTT.

The chain has TRBV6-1 and TRBJ2-6; TRBD1 aligns across 10 bases. Germline loops: CDR1 MNHNS, CDR2 SASEGT. This CDR3 contains 18 residues. The V and J ends lost 3 bases and 1 base, in that order; junction bases with no gene match: 6. The CDR3, as DNA: TGTGCCAGCAGTGACGGGGACAGGGGCAGGTCTGGGGCCAACGTCCTGACTTTC. It specifies CASSDGDRGRSGANVLTF.

In its sample, this clonotype was seen many times. V and J are TRBV16 and TRBJ1-1; the D gene is possibly TRBD1 (5 bases). V was shortened by 2 bases and J by 4 bases, with 11 bases between the two germline ends. This CDR3 contains 14 residues. Germline V lookup: CDR1 KGHSY, CDR2 FQNENV. The chain's CDR3 is CASSQGQGTTEAFF. DNA of the CDR3: TGTGCCAGCAGCCAAGGGCAGGGTACCACTGAAGCTTTCTTT.

This clonotype has more than one count but fewer than ten. The CDR3 nucleotides are TGCAGTGCTAGAGATGGTGGTGGGGCAGGGGGCTATGGCTACACCTTC. Translating gives CSARDGGGAGGYGYTF. The chain couples TRBV20-1 to TRBJ1-2; 7 nucleotides align to TRBD1. CDR1 and CDR2 (germline): DFQATT, SNEGSKA (reference sequence). V was clipped by 0 bases and J by 4 bases; unmatched bases: 11. The CDR3 has 16 amino acids.

This clonotype has a handful of counts. This chain joins TRBV29-1 and TRBJ2-7, with D perhaps matching TRBD1 (7 bases). The CDR3 extends over 13 amino acids. In germline, CDR1 is SQVTM, CDR2 ANQGSEA. V lost 6 bases and J 1 base, leaving 13 bases between the germline ends. The DNA of the CDR3 is TGCAGCGTCAGGGGGGTAGTATCCTACGAGCAGTACTTC. Its protein product is CSVRGVVSYEQYF.

The rearrangement uses TRBV20-1 and TRBJ2-7, with D hard to call. The CDR3 covers 12 residues. Germline CDR1 DFQATT, CDR2 SNEGSKA (reference sequence). Trimming removed 3 bases at V and 2 bases at J, with 8 bases between. The CDR3 DNA sequence: TGCAGTGCTAGTGAGGACCCCTACGAGCAGTACTTC. Its translation: CSASEDPYEQYF.

The table lists this clonotype with many counts. The V gene is TRBV10-3, the J gene TRBJ2-1; 7 positions agree with TRBD2. The CDR3 covers 14 residues. V lost 3 bases and J lost 9; bases outside the gene matches: 8. CDR1 ENHRY and CDR2 SYGVKD come from the germline V gene. CDR3 nucleotide sequence: TGTGCCATCAGTGATGGGGGGGTGGTGGTTGAGCAGTTCTTC. Its protein is CAISDGGVVVEQFF.

This clonotype has a single count. The chain is built from TRBV12-5 and TRBJ1-4, with no clear D. The V end lost 0 bases, the J end lost 8 bases, and 19 bases lay between the germline ends. Germline assignment: CDR1 LGHNT and CDR2 FRNRAP. This CDR3 is built from 17 residues. In DNA form, the CDR3 reads TGTGCTAGTGGTTTGGTACGGGAAGTCGGGCGAGGGGAAAAACTGTTTTTT. It yields the protein CASGLVREVGRGEKLFF.

Ten or more counts support this clonotype. The chain is built from TRBV20-1 and TRBJ1-6; D remains unclear. Germline V gives CDR1 DFQATT, CDR2 SNEGSKA (reference sequence). The CDR3 covers 12 residues. Trimming shortened V by 3 bases and J by 9 bases, and 9 bases separated the two germline ends. The CDR3 region has the DNA TGCAGTGCTAGCTCTCCAGGTTCACCCCTCCACTTT. It encodes CSASSPGSPLHF.

The chain combines TRBV7-2 with TRBJ2-1; tentatively, D is TRBD1 (5 bases). Deletions cut 1 base from V and 9 bases from J, with 16 bases between. The CDR3 totals 15 residues. CDR1 is SGHTA, CDR2 FQGNSA, per germline. The CDR3 reads CASSLDGRVGFEQFF. CDR3 DNA: TGTGCCAGCAGCTTAGATGGCAGGGTAGGTTTTGAGCAGTTCTTC.

Only a few counts were recorded for this clonotype. The chain uses TRBV20-1 and TRBJ2-5; TRBD2 aligns across 11 bases. Germline CDR1 and CDR2: DFQATT and SNEGSKA (reference sequence). The V and J ends lost 0 bases and 1 base, in that order; junction bases with no gene match: 10. The CDR3 is 18 amino acids. The CDR3 reads CSARELAGGWASQETQYF. CDR3 in DNA: TGCAGTGCTAGAGAGCTAGCGGGGGGCTGGGCCAGCCAAGAGACCCAGTACTTC.